This T cell receptor (beta chain) emerged from a study of beta chain features in type 1 diabetes. Study summary: On cell yields, gender and age, patients and healthy donors were similar. Whole-study results and caveats: Small HLA sub-analyses could not settle whether HLA shapes TCRB rearrangement. Using cDNA template may skew counts toward highly expressing activated cells.

Germline values: CDR1 SGHTA, CDR2 FQGNSA. This CDR3 has 15 residues. Trimming cost V 3 bases and J 3 bases; bases outside gene matches: 4. Reverse transcription of all isolated RNA meant that expressed TCRB transcripts were sequenced. Assay: immunoSEQ multiplex PCR; the TCRdb copy retains only in-frame clones and omits some. The table records about 370,000 clones, around 16% of them present only once. Worth noting for this clone: Its antigen is as yet unknown.

This TCR was recovered from a woman aged 18-29 years in good health. The chain couples TRBV7-2 to TRBJ2-3; 9 nucleotides agree with TRBD2. Material for sequencing was naive CD4+ T cells from blood. The CDR3 nucleotides read TGTGCCAGCAGCTTCCCGACTAGCGGTACAGATACGCAGTATTTT. Translated: CASSFPTSGTDTQYF.